The sequence of this T cell receptor beta chain was determined in a study of cytomegalovirus exposure and HLA in healthy donors (dated by TCRdb to the late 2010s). General notes on the study: An earlier analysis of approximately 640 of the donors reported roughly 300 Gb of sequence data and roughly 100 million unique TCR beta sequences from roughly 200 million T cells. About 330 gigabases of sequencing data and 91 million or so unique TCR sequences made up an early release that covered some 640 HLA-typed donors. Among the roughly 400 genotyped donors, around 81% belonged to the genetic ancestry cluster associated with self-reported Caucasian donors. The study was designed to test whether signatures of past pathogen exposure could be identified by cataloging public T cell receptors. The study used immunosequencing to profile the T cell repertoires of more than 650 subjects and linked those repertoires to cytomegalovirus serostatus. In addition to the first cohort of 650 to 750 subjects, a separate validation cohort of 100 to 150 different subjects was used. The study combined high-throughput TCR immunosequencing, statistical association of individual TCRs with disease status, and machine learning to predict cytomegalovirus infection status. To study patterns of TCR occurrence, a later analysis re-analyzed previously published TCR beta repertoires from 666 donors and added high-resolution HLA genotyping. Rather than drawing on any new phenotypic data, the later analysis identified candidate immune exposures from TCR beta sequences and the way those sequences occurred across donors. An earlier analysis of roughly 600 of the donors used high-throughput TCR beta sequencing to judge whether each TCR beta V gene segment behaved as functional or pseudogenic. Alongside the repertoire data, information on donor age, sex, ethnicity and CMV serostatus was compiled. Genome-wide SNP genotypes for about 60% of the 666 donors were used in a later genetic analysis, which treated that subset as a discovery cohort. All discovery cohort repertoires had been generated using a single sequencing platform. Class I and class II HLA loci were covered by the typing at four-digit resolution. The number of donors typed differed by locus, with roughly 629-640 for A, B, C, DRB1 and DQB1, over 500 for DQA1, nearly 610 for DPA1, and roughly 450 for DPB1. About 5 DR-DQ haplotypes were handled as single units for association and clustering, since linkage in the cohort was strong. Among 300 to 500 genotyped donors of the cohort, an average of around 250,000 unique TCR beta nucleotide sequences was sequenced per donor, of which about 18% were non-productive.

The library came from the immunoSEQ multiplex PCR assay. A mixture of 60 forward primers for TCR Vbeta segments and 13 reverse primers for TCR Jbeta segments was used in the multiplex PCR. The CDR3 region of rearranged TCR beta genes was amplified from genomic DNA with a multiplex PCR assay. The Illumina HiSeq System was used to sequence the amplified TCR beta libraries as 87-base-pair reads. As for the authors' bioinformatics: A later analysis counted about 80 million unique TCR beta chains across the 666 repertoires, and around 12 million of these chains were shared by at least two donors. Raw reads were error-corrected and collapsed into unique sequences by a nearest-neighbor algorithm in which closely related sequences were merged to remove PCR and sequencing errors. To assign V, D and J gene segments, CDR3 sequences were aligned to IMGT reference sequences. For a sequence to be retained, a match of at least six nucleotides to both a V gene segment and a J gene segment was required. Rearrangements were called productive when the CDR3 lacked stop codons and stayed in frame with V and J; all others were non-productive. Following IMGT convention, CDR3 was defined as the stretch from the second conserved V-encoded cysteine up to the conserved J-encoded phenylalanine. Sequences without an unambiguous match to a single V gene segment were excluded from the earlier analysis of approximately 560 of the donors. In an earlier analysis of approximately 590 of the donors, V segments were called functional above 56.7% productive rearrangements and were called segregating when the between-donor standard deviation exceeded 5%. A statistical classification framework was developed to diagnose cytomegalovirus status using the catalog of TCR beta chain sequences. In a later analysis, V and J genes were assigned by comparing TCR nucleotide sequences against IMGT/GENE-DB human TR gene sequences. A later analysis assigned CDR3 sequences and most-parsimonious VDJ recombination scenarios with the TCRdist pipeline. In a later analysis, each TCR beta chain was defined by its CDR3 amino acid sequence together with its V-gene family, and reads lacking a unique V-gene family were excluded. As a way to deal with suspected cross-contamination and a sequencing artifact, a later analysis dropped approximately 590 nucleotide sequences that were highly shared and had low generation probability. In a later analysis, a clonal expansion index for each public chain was calculated from normalized within-repertoire ranks of inferred template counts. In a later analysis, generation probabilities were computed using a VDJ recombination model fitted to out-of-frame rearrangements, and the results were checked against IGoR. In a later analysis, hypergeometric tests were used to score TCR-TCR, TCR-HLA and TCR-CMV co-occurrence, with a repertoire-size bias correction applied to TCR pairs. A later analysis estimated false discovery rates by permuting HLA or CMV assignments 20 times. In a later analysis, co-occurring TCRs were grouped using DBSCAN, with TCRdist sequence similarity added in when clustering inside HLA-allele-positive subsets. Repertoires with fewer than 30,000 or more than 120,000 public chains, plus five repertoires with anomalous nucleotide sharing, were excluded from co-occurrence clustering. This immuneACCESS table, as held by TCRdb, lists in-frame sequences with V and J called but not all clones. Of the missing ones, under half trace to an unresolved V gene in checked studies; the others have no known cause. V and J calls and clone size follow that table, whereas D and trimming were derived from the DNA. The sample records more than 100,000 clones, roughly 80% of which are singletons. In total, the top ten clones hold 2.7% of the sample.

V has 3 bases trimmed and J has 4 bases trimmed; junction bases matching no gene number 5. Reading from cysteine to phenylalanine, the CDR3 counts 14 amino acids. Only the CDR3 DNA stays, 42 bases, in frame from base 1. CDR1 and CDR2 are read off the germline V gene (reference sequence) as MNHEY and SMNVEV. Findings and caveats that apply to the study as a whole: Compared with the approximately 670-donor mean, donors in an Asian-associated ancestry cluster had fewer N-insertions in productive TCRs, according to a later genetic analysis. While some public TCRs were present in many individuals, most TCR sequences turned up only very rarely across donors. A later analysis found that TCR association rates varied across HLA loci, with DRB1 alleles showing the most associated TCRs and HLA-C alleles the fewest. A later analysis reported that several top co-occurrence clusters appeared linked to parvovirus B19, influenza, CMV and Epstein-Barr virus. Specific HLA alleles were associated with roughly 17,000 TCR beta sequences at a false discovery rate of 0.05 in a later analysis. V-gene and J-gene trimming of TCR beta chains was associated with a missense DCLRE1C variant in a later genetic analysis, and the association was replicated in an independent cohort. In vitro tests confirmed that three of the cytomegalovirus-associated TCR beta chains recognize cytomegalovirus antigens. A further reported finding was that TCR beta sequences accurately predicted the HLA-A and HLA-B alleles for most subjects in the first cohort. The study listed 150 to 200 TCR beta chains as associated with cytomegalovirus. Because HLA typing was unavailable for some donors at each locus, only the typed subset was used in association tests. A group of highly shared sequence variants was considered likely to be a technical artifact of the sequencing pipeline. Cytomegalovirus status was reported to be diagnosed by the classifier with high specificity and sensitivity in both the original and validation cohorts. Sequencing depth was assumed to be roughly uniform across donors in the presence/absence analyses, though that assumption may not hold. When HLA alleles, especially DR and DQ, strongly co-occurred, TCR associations were difficult to assign to individual alleles. The 87-base-pair reads could not distinguish some IMGT-functional V segments, including TRBV6-2 and TRBV6-3, so those segments were excluded. A later analysis found that HLA-associated TCR beta chains were more clonally expanded and had lower generation probabilities than equally common non-associated chains. According to the authors, the approach could potentially be generalized to other disease states and immunological phenotypes. According to a later analysis, most CMV-associated TCR beta chains appeared to be HLA-restricted, and the HLA associations seemed to be driven largely by CMV exposure. CMV serostatus was the only immune exposure information available for the cohort. An earlier analysis of some 560 of the donors showed that most TCR beta V segments appeared in productive rearrangements either about 87% or about 30% of the time, which broadly matched IMGT annotations. Because counts were too low, approximately 15 rarely observed V segments, including chromosome 9 orphons, were excluded from the earlier analysis of under 650 of the donors. Correlated functional status among segregating V segments might be attributable to linkage disequilibrium, but an unknown experimental factor could not be ruled out. Only TCR beta chains were sequenced in this cohort, and the absence of alpha or paired-chain data limited detectable features.

The cohort was made up of hundreds of healthy bone marrow donors. Cohort members were all nominally healthy when sampled, although unrecorded immune exposures were likely present. The donor tested CMV seropositive, placing the donor among the 290 or so seropositive members of the cohort. A peripheral blood sample was provided by each donor, and peripheral blood mononuclear cells were used for TCR beta sequencing. Genomic DNA was extracted from the blood cell samples with the Qiagen DNeasy Blood Extraction Kit. On this clone: Its antigen specificity is not known. One base away there is no much larger clone; base qualities are not given.

This receptor was identified in a woman aged 40 to 49 in good health and CMV-seropositive. The V and J genes are TRBV27 and TRBJ1-1; 7 junctional bases match TRBD1. The sequenced sample consisted of PBMCs. CDR3 loop: CASSLWQGGTEAFF. The base sequence is TGTGCCAGCAGTTTGTGGCAGGGGGGCACTGAAGCTTTCTTT.